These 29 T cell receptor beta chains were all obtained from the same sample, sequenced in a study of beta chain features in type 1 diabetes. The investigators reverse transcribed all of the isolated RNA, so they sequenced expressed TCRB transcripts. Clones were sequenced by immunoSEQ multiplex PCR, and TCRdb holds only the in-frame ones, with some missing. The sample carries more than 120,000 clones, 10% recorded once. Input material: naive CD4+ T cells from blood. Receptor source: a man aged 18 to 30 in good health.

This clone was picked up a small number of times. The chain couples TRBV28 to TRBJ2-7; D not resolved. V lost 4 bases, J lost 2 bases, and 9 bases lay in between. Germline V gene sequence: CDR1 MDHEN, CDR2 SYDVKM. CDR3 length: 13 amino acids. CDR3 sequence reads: CASSSPIAYEQYF. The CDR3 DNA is TGTGCCAGCAGTTCCCCAATTGCCTACGAGCAGTACTTC.

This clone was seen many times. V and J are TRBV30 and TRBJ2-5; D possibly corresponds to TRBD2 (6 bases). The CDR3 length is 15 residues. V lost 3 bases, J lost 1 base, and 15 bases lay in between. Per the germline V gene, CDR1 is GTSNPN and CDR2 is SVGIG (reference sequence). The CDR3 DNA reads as TGTGCCTGGAGGACCCTCCGGGGGTTCCAAGAGACCCAGTACTTC. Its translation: CAWRTLRGFQETQYF.

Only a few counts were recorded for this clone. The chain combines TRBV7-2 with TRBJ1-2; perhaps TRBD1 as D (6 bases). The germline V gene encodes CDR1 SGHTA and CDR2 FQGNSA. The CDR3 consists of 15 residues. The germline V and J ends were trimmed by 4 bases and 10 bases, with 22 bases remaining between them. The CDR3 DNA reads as TGTGCCAGCAGCTCGATTGTCGGGACATTGGGAGACTACACCTTC. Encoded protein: CASSSIVGTLGDYTF.

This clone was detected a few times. This chain's CDR3 is CASSLSGAHSEQYF. The CDR3 bases are TGTGCCAGCAGCTTAAGTGGGGCGCATTCCGAGCAGTACTTC. The chain links TRBV7-3 to TRBJ2-7; D might be TRBD1 (5 bases). Germline V gene sequence: CDR1 SGHTA, CDR2 FQGTGA. V shed 1 base and J shed 6 bases, with 13 bases lying between them. The CDR3 loop spans 14 amino acids. Full variable domain (missing parts from reference TRBV7-3 and TRBJ2-7): GAGVSQTPSNKVTEKGKYVELRCDPISGHTALYWYRQSLGQGPEFLIYFQGTGAADDSGLPNDRFFAVRPEGSVSTLKIQRTERGDSAVYLCASSLSGAHSEQYFGPGTRLTVT.

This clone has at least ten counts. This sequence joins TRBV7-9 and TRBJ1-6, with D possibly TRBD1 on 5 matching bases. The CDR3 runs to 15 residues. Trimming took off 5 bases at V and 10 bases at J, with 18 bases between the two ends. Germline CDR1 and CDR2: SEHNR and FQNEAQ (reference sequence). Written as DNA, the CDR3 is TGTGCCAGCAGCACCCAGACCACAGGAGTCTCACCCCTCCACTTT. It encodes CASSTQTTGVSPLHF.

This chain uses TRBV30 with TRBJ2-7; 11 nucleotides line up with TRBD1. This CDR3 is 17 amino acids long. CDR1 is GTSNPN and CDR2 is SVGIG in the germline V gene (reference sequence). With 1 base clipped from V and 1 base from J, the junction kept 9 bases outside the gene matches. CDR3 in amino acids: CAWSELGTGGRSYEQYF. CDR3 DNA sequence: TGTGCCTGGAGTGAGTTAGGGACAGGGGGAAGATCCTACGAGCAGTACTTC.

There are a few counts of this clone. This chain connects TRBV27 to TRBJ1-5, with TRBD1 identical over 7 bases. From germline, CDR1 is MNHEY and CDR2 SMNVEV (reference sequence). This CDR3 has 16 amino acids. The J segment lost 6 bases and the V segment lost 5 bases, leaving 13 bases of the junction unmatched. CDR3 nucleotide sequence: TGTGCCAGCAGTCCGCTCGGGCAAACAGGGGTTCAGCCCCAGCATTTT. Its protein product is CASSPLGQTGVQPQHF.

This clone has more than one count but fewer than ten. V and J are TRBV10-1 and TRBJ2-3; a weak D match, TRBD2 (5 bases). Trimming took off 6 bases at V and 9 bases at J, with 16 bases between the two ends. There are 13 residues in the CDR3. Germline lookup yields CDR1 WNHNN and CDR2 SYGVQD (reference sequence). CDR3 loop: CASSEDSLGTQYF. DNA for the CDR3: TGCGCCAGCAGCGAGGACTCCCTCGGCACGCAGTATTTT.

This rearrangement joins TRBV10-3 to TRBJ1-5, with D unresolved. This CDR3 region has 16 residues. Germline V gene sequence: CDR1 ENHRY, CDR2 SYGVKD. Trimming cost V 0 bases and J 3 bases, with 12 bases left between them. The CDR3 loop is CAISESLAANNQPQHF. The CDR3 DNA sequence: TGTGCCATCAGTGAGTCGCTGGCGGCAAACAATCAGCCCCAGCATTTT.

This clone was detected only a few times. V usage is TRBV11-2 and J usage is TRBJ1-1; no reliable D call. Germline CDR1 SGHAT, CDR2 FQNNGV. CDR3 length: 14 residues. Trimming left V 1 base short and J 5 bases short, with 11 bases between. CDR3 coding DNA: TGTGCCAGCAGCTTAGCTGCCTATATGACTGAAGCTTTCTTT. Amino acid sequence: CASSLAAYMTEAFF.

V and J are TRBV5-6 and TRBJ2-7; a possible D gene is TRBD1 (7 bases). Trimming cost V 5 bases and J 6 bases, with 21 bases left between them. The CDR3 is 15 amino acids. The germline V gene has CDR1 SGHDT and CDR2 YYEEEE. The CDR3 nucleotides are TGTGCCAGCAGAGGCAACTACGGAGGGGGCAGCGAGCAGTACTTC. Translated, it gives CASRGNYGGGSEQYF. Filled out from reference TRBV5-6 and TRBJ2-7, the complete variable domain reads DAGVTQSPTHLIKTRGQQVTLRCSPKSGHDTVSWYQQALGQGPQFIFQYYEEEERQRGNFPDRFSGHQFPNYSSELNVNALLLGDSALYLCASRGNYGGGSEQYFGPGTRLTVT.

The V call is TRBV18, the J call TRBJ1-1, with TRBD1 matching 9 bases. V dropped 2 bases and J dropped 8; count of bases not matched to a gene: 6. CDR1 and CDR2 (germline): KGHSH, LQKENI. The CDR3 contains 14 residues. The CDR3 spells CASSPNDGQGEAFF. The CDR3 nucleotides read TGTGCCAGCTCACCAAATGATGGACAGGGGGAAGCTTTCTTT.

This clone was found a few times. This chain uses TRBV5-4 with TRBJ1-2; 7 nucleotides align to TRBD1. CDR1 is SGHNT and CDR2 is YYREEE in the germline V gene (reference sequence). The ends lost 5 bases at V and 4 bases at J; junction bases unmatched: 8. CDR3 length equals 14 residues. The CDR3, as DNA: TGTGCCAGCAGAGCTGACAGGGTTGTCTATGGCTACACCTTC. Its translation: CASRADRVVYGYTF.

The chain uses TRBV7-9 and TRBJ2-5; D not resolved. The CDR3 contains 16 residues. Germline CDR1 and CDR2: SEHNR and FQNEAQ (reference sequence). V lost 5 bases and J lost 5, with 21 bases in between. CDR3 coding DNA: TGTGCCAGCAGCACAGACCCCAGGCATTCGTGGGAGACCCAGTACTTC. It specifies CASSTDPRHSWETQYF.

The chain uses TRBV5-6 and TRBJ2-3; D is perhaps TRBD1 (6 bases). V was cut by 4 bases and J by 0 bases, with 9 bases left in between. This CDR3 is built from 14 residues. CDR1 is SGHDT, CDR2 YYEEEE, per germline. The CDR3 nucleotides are TGTGCCAGCAGCCCGGACAGTAGCACAGATACGCAGTATTTT. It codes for CASSPDSSTDTQYF.

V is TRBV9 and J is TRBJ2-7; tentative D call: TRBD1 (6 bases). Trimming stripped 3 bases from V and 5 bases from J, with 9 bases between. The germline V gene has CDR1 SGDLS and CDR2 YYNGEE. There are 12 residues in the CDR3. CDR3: CASSAQGNEQYF. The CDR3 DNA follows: TGTGCCAGCAGCGCACAGGGAAACGAGCAGTACTTC.

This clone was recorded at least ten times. CDR3 in DNA: TGCGCCAGCAGCTTGGGACAGGGGGCCGATGAGCAGTTCTTC. Its protein is CASSLGQGADEQFF. V and J are TRBV5-1 and TRBJ2-1; 10 nucleotides match TRBD1. V shed 0 bases, J shed 8 bases, and the junction held 2 bases outside the gene matches. Germline lookup yields CDR1 SGHRS and CDR2 YFSETQ. This CDR3 has 14 amino acids.

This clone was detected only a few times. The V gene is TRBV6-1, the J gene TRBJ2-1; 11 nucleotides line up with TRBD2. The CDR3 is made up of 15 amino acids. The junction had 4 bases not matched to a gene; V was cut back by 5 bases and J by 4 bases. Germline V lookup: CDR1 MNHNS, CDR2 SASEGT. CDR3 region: CASSIAGGPYNEQFF. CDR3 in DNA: TGTGCCAGCAGTATAGCGGGGGGGCCGTACAATGAGCAGTTCTTC.

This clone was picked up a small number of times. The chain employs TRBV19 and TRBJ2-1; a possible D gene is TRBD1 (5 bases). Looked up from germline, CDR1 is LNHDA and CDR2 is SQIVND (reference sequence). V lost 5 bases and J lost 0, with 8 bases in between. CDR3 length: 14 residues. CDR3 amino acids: CASSSRGSYNEQFF. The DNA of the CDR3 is TGTGCCAGTAGTTCAAGGGGCTCCTACAATGAGCAGTTCTTC. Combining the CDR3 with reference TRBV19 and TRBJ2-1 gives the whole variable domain DGGITQSPKYLFRKEGQNVTLSCEQNLNHDAMYWYRQDPGQGLRLIYYSQIVNDFQKGDIAEGYSVSREKKESFPLTVTSAQKNPTAFYLCASSSRGSYNEQFFGPGTRLTVL.

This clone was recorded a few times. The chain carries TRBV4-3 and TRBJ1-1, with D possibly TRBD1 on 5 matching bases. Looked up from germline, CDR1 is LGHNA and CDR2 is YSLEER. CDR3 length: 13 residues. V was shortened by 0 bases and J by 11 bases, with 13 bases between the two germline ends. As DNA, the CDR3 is TGCGCCAGCAGCCAAGAGGTGAGACAGAGGGCTTTCTTT. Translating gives CASSQEVRQRAFF.

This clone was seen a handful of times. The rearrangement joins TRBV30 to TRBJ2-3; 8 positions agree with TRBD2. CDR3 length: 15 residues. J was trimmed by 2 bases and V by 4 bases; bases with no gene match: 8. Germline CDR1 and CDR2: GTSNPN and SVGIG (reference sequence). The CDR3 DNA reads TGTGCCTGGAAACTAGCGGACCGAATCACAGATACGCAGTATTTT. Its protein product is CAWKLADRITDTQYF.

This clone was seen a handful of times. Here the CDR3 DNA reads TGTGCCAGCTCACCACCGGAACGGGGCTATGGCTACACCTTC. It is translated as CASSPPERGYGYTF. The chain carries TRBV18 and TRBJ1-2; no firm D call. V shed 0 bases and J shed 4 bases, with 9 bases lying between them. This CDR3 has 14 amino acids. Germline V gene sequence: CDR1 KGHSH, CDR2 LQKENI.

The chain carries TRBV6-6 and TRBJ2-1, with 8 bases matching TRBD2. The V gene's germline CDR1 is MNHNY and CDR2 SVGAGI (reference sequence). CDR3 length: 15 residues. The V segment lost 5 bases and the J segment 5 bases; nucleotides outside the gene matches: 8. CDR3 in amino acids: CASSRGAGVNNEQFF. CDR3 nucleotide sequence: TGTGCCAGCAGTCGGGGAGCGGGGGTAAACAATGAGCAGTTCTTC.

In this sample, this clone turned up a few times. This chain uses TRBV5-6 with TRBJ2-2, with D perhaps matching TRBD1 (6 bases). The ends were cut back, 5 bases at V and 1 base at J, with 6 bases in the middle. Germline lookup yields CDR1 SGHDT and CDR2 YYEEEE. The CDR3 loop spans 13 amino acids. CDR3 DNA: TGTGCCAGCAGGGACAGGAACACCGGGGAGCTGTTTTTT. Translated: CASRDRNTGELFF.

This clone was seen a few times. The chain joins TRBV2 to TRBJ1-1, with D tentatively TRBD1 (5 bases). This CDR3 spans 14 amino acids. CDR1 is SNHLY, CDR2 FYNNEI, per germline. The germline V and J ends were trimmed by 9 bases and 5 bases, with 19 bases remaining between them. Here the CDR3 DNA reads TGTGCCAGGAGTCTTGGGGGGAGACGGACTGAAGCTTTCTTT. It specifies CARSLGGRRTEAFF.

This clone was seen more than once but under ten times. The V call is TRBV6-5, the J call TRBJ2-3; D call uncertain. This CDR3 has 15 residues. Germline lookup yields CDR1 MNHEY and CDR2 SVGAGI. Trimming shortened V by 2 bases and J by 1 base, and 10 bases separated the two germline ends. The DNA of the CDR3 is TGTGCCAGCAGTTACACCCAATCGGGCACAGATACGCAGTATTTT. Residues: CASSYTQSGTDTQYF.

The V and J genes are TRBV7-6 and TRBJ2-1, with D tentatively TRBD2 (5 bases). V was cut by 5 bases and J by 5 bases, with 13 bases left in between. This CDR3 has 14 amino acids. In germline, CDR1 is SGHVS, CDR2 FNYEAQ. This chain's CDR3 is CASSPGGWDNEQFF. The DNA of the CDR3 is TGTGCCAGCAGCCCCGGAGGCTGGGACAATGAGCAGTTCTTC.

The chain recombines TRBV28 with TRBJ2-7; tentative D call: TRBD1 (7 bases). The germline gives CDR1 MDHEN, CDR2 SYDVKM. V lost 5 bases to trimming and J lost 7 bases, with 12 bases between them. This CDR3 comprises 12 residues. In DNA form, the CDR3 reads TGTGCCAGCAGTGCGACAGGGAGGGAGCAGTACTTC. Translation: CASSATGREQYF.

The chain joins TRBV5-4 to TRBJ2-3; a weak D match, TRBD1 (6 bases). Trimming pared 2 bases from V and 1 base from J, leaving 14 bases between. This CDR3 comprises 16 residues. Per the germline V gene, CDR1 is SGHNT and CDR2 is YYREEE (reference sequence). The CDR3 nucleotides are TGTGCCAGCAGCTTCAGGGGAACCGTTGGCACAGATACGCAGTATTTT. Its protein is CASSFRGTVGTDTQYF. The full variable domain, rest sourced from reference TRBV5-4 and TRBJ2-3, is ETGVTQSPTHLIKTRGQQVTLRCSSQSGHNTVSWYQQALGQGPQFIFQYYREEENGRGNFPPRFSGLQFPNYSSELNVNALELDDSALYLCASSFRGTVGTDTQYFGPGTRLTVL.